This paragraph covers one T cell receptor beta chain sequence. This sample is drawn from a study of CD8 T cells in Susac syndrome. From blood CD8+ and CD4+ T cells, the TCR beta chain was sequenced. Controls comprised healthy donors matched for age and sex. CD8+ and CD4+ T cells were negatively isolated; TEMRA cells were FACS-enriched. The CDR3 is made up of 14 amino acids. Germline CDR1 SGDLS, CDR2 YYNGEE. V lost 2 bases and J 4 bases, leaving 11 bases between the germline ends. Reverse transcription of 0.5 to 1 ug RNA was performed with random hexamers. TCR beta CDR3 was amplified by immunoSEQ covering 54 Vbeta and 13 Jbeta. TCRdb used MiXCR to reprocess the immunoSEQ multiplex PCR reads, holding one entry per CDR3 protein. The sample has around 170,000 distinct CDR3 sequences; about 91% are singletons.

This TCR was sampled from a human donor in good health. Sequencing used CD4+ T cells from PBMCs. The rearrangement joins TRBV9 to TRBJ2-3; D may be TRBD1 (5 bases). The CDR3 protein is CASSVRATPDTQYF. The CDR3 nucleotides read TGTGCCAGCAGCGTCAGGGCCACCCCAGATACGCAGTATTTT.